This T cell receptor (beta chain) originates from a study of T cell changes during pregnancy in multiple sclerosis. Clones were sequenced by immunoSEQ multiplex PCR, and TCRdb holds only the in-frame ones, with some missing. The profile shows tens of thousands of clones, around 93% of them singletons. V was shortened by 3 bases and J by 7 bases, with 15 bases between the two germline ends. The germline V gene has CDR1 PRHDT and CDR2 FYEKMQ (reference sequence). The CDR3 sequence is 15 residues long. This clone has a handful of counts. Sequenced here: peripheral blood, sampled after pregnancy. The source of this sequence is a female donor with multiple sclerosis, enrolled in a pregnancy study. V and J are TRBV13 and TRBJ1-4; the D gene is possibly TRBD1 (5 bases). The CDR3 loop reads CASSLGQGGGEKLFF. In nucleotides, the CDR3 is TGTGCCAGCAGCTTGGGCCAGGGTGGCGGTGAAAAACTGTTTTTT.